A single sample is the source of the 7 T cell receptor beta chains below, sequenced in a study of cytomegalovirus exposure and HLA in healthy donors. The PCR was carried out with 60 Vbeta primers and 13 Jbeta primers. Measured with immunoSEQ multiplex PCR; TCRdb has only the in-frame clones, and not every one. The sample carries 150,000 to 200,000 clones, 65% to 85% recorded once. Sequenced input: PBMCs. Receptor source: a woman younger than 30 in good health and CMV-seronegative.

This chain's CDR3 is CASLRDSWSYEQYF. CDR3 DNA: TGCGCCAGCCTCCGGGACAGCTGGTCCTACGAGCAGTACTTC. The genes are TRBV5-1 and TRBJ2-7; 7 nucleotides match TRBD1. This CDR3 region has 14 residues. Losses at the gene ends were 7 bases for V and 1 base for J; bases not matched to a gene: 8. Germline CDR1 is SGHRS and CDR2 is YFSETQ.

The chain combines TRBV19 with TRBJ2-7, with 9 bases fitting TRBD1. CDR1 is LNHDA and CDR2 is SQIVND in the germline V gene (reference sequence). This CDR3 is built from 15 residues. J gave up 4 bases and V 5 bases, and 9 bases lay outside the gene matches. In DNA, the CDR3 is TGTGCCAGTAGTCCGGGGACAGGGCGTGGGTACGAGCAGTACTTC. It encodes CASSPGTGRGYEQYF.

V gene TRBV28 combines with J gene TRBJ1-6; D gene uncertain. Trimming removed 0 bases from V and 6 bases from J, with 9 bases in between. Germline-derived CDR1 and CDR2 are MDHEN and SYDVKM. This CDR3 is built from 15 residues. CDR3 nucleotide sequence: TGTGCCAGCAGTTTATGGGGTTCGGGTAATTCACCCCTCCACTTT. Translating gives CASSLWGSGNSPLHF.

The chain joins TRBV28 to TRBJ1-1; D might be TRBD1 (6 bases). Germline V gives CDR1 MDHEN, CDR2 SYDVKM. The CDR3 spans 14 residues. V dropped 7 bases and J dropped 6 bases, with 18 bases sitting between them. The CDR3 is CASNLQGSRAEAFF. The CDR3 nucleotides are TGTGCCAGCAACCTACAGGGTTCGAGGGCTGAAGCTTTCTTT.

This clone appeared a few times. This chain links TRBV30 with TRBJ2-1, with D unclear. CDR1 is GTSNPN, CDR2 SVGIG, per germline (reference sequence). Trimming removed 3 bases at V and 0 bases at J, with 6 bases between. The CDR3 covers 13 residues. The CDR3 nucleotides are TGTGCCTGGAGCCCCGGCTCCTACAATGAGCAGTTCTTC. Translation gives CAWSPGSYNEQFF.

This rearrangement joins TRBV19 to TRBJ1-2; TRBD1 matches at 7 bases. J was trimmed by 2 bases and V by 3 bases; bases with no gene match: 9. CDR3 length: 16 amino acids. The V gene's germline CDR1 is LNHDA and CDR2 SQIVND (reference sequence). CDR3 residues: CASSIRKTGTNYGYTF. Written as DNA, the CDR3 is TGTGCCAGTAGTATCCGAAAGACAGGGACAAACTATGGCTACACCTTC.

The chain joins TRBV25-1 to TRBJ2-1; a possible D gene is TRBD1 (5 bases). The CDR3 consists of 14 residues. Germline CDR1 and CDR2: MGHDK and SYGVNS. Trimming removed 7 bases at V and 4 bases at J, with 14 bases between. Here the CDR3 DNA reads TGTGCCAGCACCGGGCAGGGTATGTACAATGAGCAGTTCTTC. It translates to CASTGQGMYNEQFF.